This T cell receptor beta chain was documented in a study of PD-L1 blockade in urothelial cancer. Using immunoSEQ multiplex PCR, the repertoire was profiled, and TCRdb retains in-frame clones only, with some absent. Here the sample spans around 110,000 clones, 75% to 90% being singletons. Time point given: peripheral blood 6 weeks after treatment start. The CDR3 is 17 residues long. From germline, CDR1 is SGHVS and CDR2 FNYEAQ. Trimming removed 4 bases from V and 6 bases from J; junction bases left unmatched: 11. The TCR originated in a man in his sixties with urothelial cancer. This chain connects TRBV7-6 to TRBJ2-7, with 14 positions matching TRBD2. The material sequenced was PBMCs, taken around atezolizumab (anti-PD-L1) treatment. The DNA of the CDR3 is TGTGCCAGCAGCTCCACCCCGGGGGGACTAGCGGGGGCCGAGCAGTACTTC. As protein: CASSSTPGGLAGAEQYF.